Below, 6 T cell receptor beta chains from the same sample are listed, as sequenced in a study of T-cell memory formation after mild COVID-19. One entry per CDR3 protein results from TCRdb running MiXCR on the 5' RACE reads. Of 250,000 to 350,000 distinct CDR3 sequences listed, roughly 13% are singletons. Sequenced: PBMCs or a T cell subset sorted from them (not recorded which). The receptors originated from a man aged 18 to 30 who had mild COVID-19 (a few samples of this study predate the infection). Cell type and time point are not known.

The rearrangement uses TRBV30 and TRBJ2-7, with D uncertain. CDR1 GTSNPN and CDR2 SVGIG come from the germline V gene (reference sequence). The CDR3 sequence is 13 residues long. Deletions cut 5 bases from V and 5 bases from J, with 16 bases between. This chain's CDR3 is CAWSGPPEHEQYF. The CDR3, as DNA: TGTGCCTGGTCGGGCCCTCCCGAGCACGAGCAGTACTTC.

The CDR3 sequence: CSAPRPGGNTEAFF. CDR3 bases: TGCAGTGCCCCCCGGCCCGGGGGGAACACTGAAGCTTTCTTT. The chain recombines TRBV20-1 with TRBJ1-1; D possibly corresponds to TRBD1 (5 bases). The CDR3 totals 14 residues. Germline V gives CDR1 DFQATT, CDR2 SNEGSKA (reference sequence). V was shortened by 6 bases and J by 1 base, with 15 bases between the two germline ends.

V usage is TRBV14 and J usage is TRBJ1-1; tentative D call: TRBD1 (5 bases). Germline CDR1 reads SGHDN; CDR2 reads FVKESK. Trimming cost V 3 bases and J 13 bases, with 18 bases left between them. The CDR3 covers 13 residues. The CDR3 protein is CASSQGGVEFFFF. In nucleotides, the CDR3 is TGTGCCAGCAGCCAGGGAGGGGTTGAGTTTTTTTTCTTT.

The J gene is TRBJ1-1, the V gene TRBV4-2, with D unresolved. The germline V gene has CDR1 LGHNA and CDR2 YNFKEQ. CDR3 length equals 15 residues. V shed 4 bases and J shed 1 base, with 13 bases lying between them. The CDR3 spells CASSPSESSNTEAFF. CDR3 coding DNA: TGTGCCAGCAGCCCCTCGGAGTCTTCGAACACTGAAGCTTTCTTT.

This CDR3 is CASSQAGQYLSEQYF. The CDR3 nucleotides read TGCGCCAGCAGCCAAGCGGGACAGTACTTAAGCGAGCAGTACTTC. The J gene is TRBJ2-7, the V gene TRBV4-1; 7 bases are a match to TRBD1. This CDR3 region has 15 residues. The germline V gene encodes CDR1 MGHRA and CDR2 YSYEKL. The J segment lost 6 bases and the V segment lost 1 base, leaving 9 bases of the junction unmatched.

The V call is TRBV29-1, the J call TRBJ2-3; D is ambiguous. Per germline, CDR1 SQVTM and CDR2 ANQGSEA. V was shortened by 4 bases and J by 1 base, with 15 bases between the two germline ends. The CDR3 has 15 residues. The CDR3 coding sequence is TGCAGCGTTGGTGATAATGAGCGACGCACAGATACGCAGTATTTT. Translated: CSVGDNERRTDTQYF.